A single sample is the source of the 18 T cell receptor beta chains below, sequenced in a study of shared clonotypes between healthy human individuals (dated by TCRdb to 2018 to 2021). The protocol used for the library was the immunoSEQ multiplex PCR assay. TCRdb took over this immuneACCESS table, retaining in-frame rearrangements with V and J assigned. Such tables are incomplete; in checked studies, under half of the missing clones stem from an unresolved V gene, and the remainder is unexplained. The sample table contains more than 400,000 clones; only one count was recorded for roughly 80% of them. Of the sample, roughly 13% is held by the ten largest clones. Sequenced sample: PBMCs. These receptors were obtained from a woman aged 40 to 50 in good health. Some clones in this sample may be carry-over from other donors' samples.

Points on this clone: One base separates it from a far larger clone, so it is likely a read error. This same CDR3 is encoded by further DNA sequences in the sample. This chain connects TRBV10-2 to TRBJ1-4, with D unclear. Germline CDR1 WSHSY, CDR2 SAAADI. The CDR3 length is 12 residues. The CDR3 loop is CASSESKEKLFF. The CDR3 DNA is TGCGCTAGCAGTGAGTCGAAAGAAAAACTGTTTTTT.

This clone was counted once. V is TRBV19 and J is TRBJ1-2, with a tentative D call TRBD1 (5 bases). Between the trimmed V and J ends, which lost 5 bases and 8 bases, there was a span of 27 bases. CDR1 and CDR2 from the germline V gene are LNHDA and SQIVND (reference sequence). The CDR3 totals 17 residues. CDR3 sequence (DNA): TGTGCCAGTAGTGCAGCGGCGGGCCTGGGGGACTCGGTGGGCTACACCTTC. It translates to CASSAAAGLGDSVGYTF.

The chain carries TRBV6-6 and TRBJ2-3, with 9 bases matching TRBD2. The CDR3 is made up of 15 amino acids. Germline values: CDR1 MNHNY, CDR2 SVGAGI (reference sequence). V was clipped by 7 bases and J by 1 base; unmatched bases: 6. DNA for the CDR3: TGTGCCAGCACCGGACTAGCGCTGCGCACAGATACGCAGTATTTT. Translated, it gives CASTGLALRTDTQYF.

The CDR3 sequence: CASSPQGQTGDTQYF. The CDR3 DNA reads TGTGCCAGCAGTCCACAGGGCCAGACAGGGGATACGCAGTATTTT. J is TRBJ2-3 and V is TRBV2; 7 bases align to TRBD1. The CDR3 is 15 amino acids. Germline V gene sequence: CDR1 SNHLY, CDR2 FYNNEI. With 5 bases clipped from V and 6 bases from J, the junction kept 11 bases outside the gene matches.

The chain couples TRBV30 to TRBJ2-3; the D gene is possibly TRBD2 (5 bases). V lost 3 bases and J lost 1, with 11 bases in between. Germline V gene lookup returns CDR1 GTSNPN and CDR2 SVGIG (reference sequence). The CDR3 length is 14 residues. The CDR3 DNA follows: TGTGCCTGGAGCGGAGGAACGGGCACAGATACGCAGTATTTT. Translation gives CAWSGGTGTDTQYF.

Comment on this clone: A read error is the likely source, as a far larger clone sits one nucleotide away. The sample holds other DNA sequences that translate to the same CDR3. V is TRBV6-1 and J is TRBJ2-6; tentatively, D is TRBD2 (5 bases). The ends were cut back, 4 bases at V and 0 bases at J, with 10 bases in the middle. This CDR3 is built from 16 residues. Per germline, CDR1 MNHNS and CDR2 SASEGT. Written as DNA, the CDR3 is TGTGCCAGCAGTGGATTGGACTTCTCTGGGGCCAACGTCCTGACTTTC. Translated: CASSGLDFSGANVLTF.

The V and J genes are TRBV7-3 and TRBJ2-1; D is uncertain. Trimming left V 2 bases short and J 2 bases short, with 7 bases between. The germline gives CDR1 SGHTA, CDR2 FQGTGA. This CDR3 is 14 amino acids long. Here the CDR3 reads CASSLAVTYNEQFF. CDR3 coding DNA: TGTGCCAGCAGCTTAGCGGTTACCTACAATGAGCAGTTCTTC.

The CDR3 coding sequence is TGTGCCAGCAGCTTCAGGGTGGGAACCGGGGAGCTGTTTTTT. Protein sequence: CASSFRVGTGELFF. V gene TRBV11-2 combines with J gene TRBJ2-2; D might be TRBD1 (5 bases). CDR1 is SGHAT, CDR2 FQNNGV, per germline. The CDR3 length is 14 residues. With 3 bases removed from V and 5 bases from J, the gap between germline ends came to 10 bases.

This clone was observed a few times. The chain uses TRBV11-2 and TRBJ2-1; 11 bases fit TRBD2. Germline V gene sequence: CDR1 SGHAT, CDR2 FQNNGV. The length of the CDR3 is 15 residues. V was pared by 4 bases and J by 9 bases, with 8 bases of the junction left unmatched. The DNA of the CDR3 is TGTGCCAGCAGCTCGTTAGCGGGAGGGCTAGGTGAGCAGTTCTTC. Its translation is CASSSLAGGLGEQFF.

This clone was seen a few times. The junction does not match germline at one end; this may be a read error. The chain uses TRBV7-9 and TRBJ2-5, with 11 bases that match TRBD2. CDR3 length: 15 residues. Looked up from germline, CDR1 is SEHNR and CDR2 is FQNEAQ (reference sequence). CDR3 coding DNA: TGTGCCAGCAGCCTAGCGGGAGGAGCACAAGAGACCCAGTACTTC. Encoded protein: CASSLAGGAQETQYF.

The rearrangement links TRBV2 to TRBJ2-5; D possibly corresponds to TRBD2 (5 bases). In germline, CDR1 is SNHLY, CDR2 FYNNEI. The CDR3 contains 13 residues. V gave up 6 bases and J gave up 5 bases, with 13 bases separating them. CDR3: CASSAGIGETQYF. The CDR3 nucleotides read TGTGCCAGCAGCGCCGGGATAGGGGAGACCCAGTACTTC.

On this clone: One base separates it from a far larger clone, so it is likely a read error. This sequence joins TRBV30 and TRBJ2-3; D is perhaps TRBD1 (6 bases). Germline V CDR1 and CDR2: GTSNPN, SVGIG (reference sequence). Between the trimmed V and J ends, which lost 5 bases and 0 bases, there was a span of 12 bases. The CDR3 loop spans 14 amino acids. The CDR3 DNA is TGTGCCTGGGTGAGGGGGAGAAGCACAGATACGCAGTATTTT. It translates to CAWVRGRSTDTQYF.

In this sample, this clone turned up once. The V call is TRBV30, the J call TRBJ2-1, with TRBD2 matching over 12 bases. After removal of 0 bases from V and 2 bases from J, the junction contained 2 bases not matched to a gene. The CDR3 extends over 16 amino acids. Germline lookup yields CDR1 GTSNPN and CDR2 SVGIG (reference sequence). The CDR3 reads CAWSVGLAGPYNEQFF. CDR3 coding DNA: TGTGCCTGGAGTGTAGGACTAGCGGGGCCCTACAATGAGCAGTTCTTC.

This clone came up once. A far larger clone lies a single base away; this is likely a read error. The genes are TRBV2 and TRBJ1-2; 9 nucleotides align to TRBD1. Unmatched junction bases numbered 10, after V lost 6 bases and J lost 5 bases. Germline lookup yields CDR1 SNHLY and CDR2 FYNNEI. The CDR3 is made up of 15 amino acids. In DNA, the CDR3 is TGTGCCAGCAGCACCGGGACAGGGTTTGTGTATGGCTACACCTTC. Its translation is CASSTGTGFVYGYTF.

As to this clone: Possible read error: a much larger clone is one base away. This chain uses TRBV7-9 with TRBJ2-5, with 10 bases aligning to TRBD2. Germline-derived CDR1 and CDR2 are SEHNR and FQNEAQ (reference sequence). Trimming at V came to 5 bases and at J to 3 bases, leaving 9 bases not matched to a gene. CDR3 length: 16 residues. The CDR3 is CASSRGLADYKETQYF. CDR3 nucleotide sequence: TGTGCCAGCAGCCGTGGACTAGCGGACTACAAAGAGACCCAGTACTTC.

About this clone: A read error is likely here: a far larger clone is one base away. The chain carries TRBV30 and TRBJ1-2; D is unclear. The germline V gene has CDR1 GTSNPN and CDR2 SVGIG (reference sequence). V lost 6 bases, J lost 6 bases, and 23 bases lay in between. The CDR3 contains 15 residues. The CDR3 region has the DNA TGTGCCTGCCTCTGGGGTTCCGGGGAAGCCCATGGCTACACCTTC. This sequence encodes CACLWGSGEAHGYTF.

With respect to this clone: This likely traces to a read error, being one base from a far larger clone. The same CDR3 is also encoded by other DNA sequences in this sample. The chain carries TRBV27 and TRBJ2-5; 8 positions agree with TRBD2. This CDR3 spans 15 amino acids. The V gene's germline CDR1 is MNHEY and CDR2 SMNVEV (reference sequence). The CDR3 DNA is TGTGCAAGCAGTCGGGGGGGGGCCCTACAAGAGACCCAGTACTTC. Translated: CASSRGGALQETQYF.

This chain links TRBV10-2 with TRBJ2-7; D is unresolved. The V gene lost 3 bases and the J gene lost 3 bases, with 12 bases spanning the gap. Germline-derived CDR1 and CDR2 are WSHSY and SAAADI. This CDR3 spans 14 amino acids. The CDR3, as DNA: TGCGCCAGCAGTGAAGTCCAGCTCGGCTACGAGCAGTACTTC. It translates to CASSEVQLGYEQYF.